These T cell receptor beta chains were read from a single sample in a study of blood T cell repertoires in COVID-19. Clones were sequenced by immunoSEQ multiplex PCR, and TCRdb holds only the in-frame ones, with some missing. The table includes roughly 280,000 clones, less than 90% detected once. Material: peripheral blood. The receptor set was obtained from a man aged 25-45 years with active or convalescent COVID-19. CDR3s include the opening cysteine and the closing phenylalanine or tryptophan. D genes are given only for firm matches. Size tells how often a clone was seen (once, few, many) or the class of an expanded clone, and some rows leave it out.

>.|TRBJ2-1|TRBV11-2|.
CASSFLPGGTYNEQFF
TGTGCCAGCAGCTTTTTACCGGGGGGCACCTACAATGAGCAGTTCTTC
>once|TRBJ1-4|TRBV5-1|.
CASSFPDSSEKLFF
TGCGCCAGCAGCTTTCCGGACAGCAGTGAAAAACTGTTTTTT
>.|TRBJ1-1|TRBV6-5|.
CASTERGVAEAFF
TGTGCCAGCACCGAACGGGGGGTCGCTGAAGCTTTCTTT
>.|TRBJ1-1|TRBV7-8|.
CASSFFMNTEAFF
TGTGCCAGCAGCTTTTTCATGAACACTGAAGCTTTCTTT
>.|TRBJ2-7|TRBV6-2/TRBV6-3|.
CASSSAVTLPTYEQYF
TGTGCCAGCAGTTCCGCCGTCACATTGCCAACCTACGAGCAGTACTTC
>.|TRBJ1-1|TRBV16|.
CASSQGQGATEAFF
TGTGCCAGCAGCCAAGGTCAAGGGGCGACTGAAGCTTTCTTT
>.|TRBJ1-2|TRBV20-1|TRBD1
CSASKGTGFNYGYTF
TGCAGTGCTAGTAAGGGGACAGGGTTTAACTATGGCTACACCTTC
>.|TRBJ1-1|TRBV27|.
CASSLSPGGMNTEAFF
TGTGCCAGCAGTTTATCGCCCGGCGGGATGAACACTGAAGCTTTCTTT
>.|TRBJ2-5|TRBV25-1|.
CASSGTLQETQYF
TGTGCCAGCAGTGGCACTTTACAAGAGACCCAGTACTTC
>.|TRBJ1-6|TRBV30|TRBD1
CAWTPGTAWTLHF
TGTGCCTGGACCCCCGGGACAGCCTGGACCCTCCACTTT
>.|TRBJ1-6|TRBV6-2/TRBV6-3|.
CASSYSIAGVNSPLHF
TGTGCCAGCAGTTACTCGATTGCGGGTGTTAATTCACCCCTCCACTTT
>.|TRBJ1-2|TRBV6-1|.
CASSESRGAFGGYTF
TGTGCCAGCAGTGAATCTCGGGGGGCGTTCGGTGGCTACACCTTC
>.|TRBJ1-2|TRBV12-3/TRBV12-4|.
CASYRDPWGYTF
TGTGCCAGCTACAGGGACCCATGGGGCTACACCTTC
>.|TRBJ2-3|TRBV7-9|.
CASSLASLPTDTQYF
TGTGCCAGCAGCTTGGCTTCCCTTCCCACAGATACGCAGTATTTT
>.|TRBJ1-6|TRBV5-1|.
CASSESRNSPLHF
TGCGCCAGCAGCGAGTCTAGGAATTCACCCCTCCACTTT
>once|TRBJ1-1|TRBV6-5|.
CASRRTMNTEAFF
TGTGCCAGCAGACGGACAATGAACACTGAAGCTTTCTTT